The source of this T cell receptor beta chain is a study of cytomegalovirus exposure and HLA in healthy donors. Study-level results: Most TCR sequences were rare, but some public TCRs occurred in many donors.

Worth noting for this clone: The antigen is undetermined.

60 Vbeta and 13 Jbeta primers were used in PCR. Measured with immunoSEQ multiplex PCR; TCRdb has only the in-frame clones, and not every one. The sample has about 160,000 clones, 84% seen once. Germline CDR1 MGHRA, CDR2 YSYEKL. Trimming removed 0 bases from V and 0 bases from J; junction bases left unmatched: 6. The CDR3 is 17 residues long. The sequenced material came from PBMCs. The rearrangement joins TRBV4-1 to TRBJ1-2; TRBD1 matches at 8 bases. The sequence was obtained from a boy aged 2 to 10 in good health and CMV-seronegative. The CDR3 here is CASSQEGSGGSNYGYTF. The CDR3 nucleotides read TGCGCCAGCAGCCAAGAGGGGTCAGGGGGCTCTAACTATGGCTACACCTTC.